Given below is one T cell receptor beta chain in context. This entry belongs to a study of blood T cell repertoires in COVID-19. Sequenced by immunoSEQ multiplex PCR; TCRdb stores in-frame clones only, minus some. This sample carries about 220,000 clones, approximately 80% of them seen once, and the ten largest clones take less than 6.5%. V lost 4 bases and J lost 2, with 15 bases in between. CDR3 length equals 16 residues. Germline assignment: CDR1 SGHKS and CDR2 YYEKEE (reference sequence). This clonotype originated in a woman aged 60-75 years who had recovered from COVID-19. This chain links TRBV5-5 with TRBJ2-2; a possible D gene is TRBD2 (5 bases). Sequencing was carried out using peripheral blood. CDR3 in amino acids: CASSGRTHPNTGELFF. The CDR3, as DNA: TGTGCCAGCAGCGGTCGGACTCACCCTAACACCGGGGAGCTGTTTTTT.